A selection of T cell receptor beta chains follows, all from one sample in a study of blood T cell repertoires in COVID-19. Some clones are missing from TCRdb's copy, which holds only in-frame ones; the method was immunoSEQ multiplex PCR. The sample consists of 180,000 or so clones, 70% to 90% of them appearing once. The sequenced sample consisted of peripheral blood. The receptors were sampled from a middle-aged man with active or convalescent COVID-19. Each CDR3 is given with its conserved first and last residue. D genes are given only for firm matches. The size field is filled for only some rows; it gives once, few, many or a size class.

TRBJ2-3	TRBV11-2	14	-	once	CASSLDNAADTQYF	TGTGCCAGCAGCTTAGATAACGCGGCAGATACGCAGTATTTT
TRBJ2-5	TRBV4-2	16	-	once	CASSPLVGGNQETQYF	TGTGCCAGCAGCCCGCTGGTGGGCGGGAACCAAGAGACCCAGTACTTC
TRBJ1-6	TRBV6-5	16	-	-	CASSYGGQTYNSPLHF	TGTGCCAGCAGTTACGGTGGACAGACCTATAATTCACCCCTCCACTTT
TRBJ1-5	TRBV28	16	TRBD1	-	CASSLAGQGGNQPQHF	TGTGCCAGCAGTTTGGCAGGACAGGGTGGGAATCAGCCCCAGCATTTT
TRBJ2-1	TRBV12-3/TRBV12-4	11	TRBD2	-	CASRGGNEQFF	TGTGCCAGCCGGGGGGGCAATGAGCAGTTCTTC
TRBJ1-4	TRBV4-1	15	TRBD1	-	CASSLSGTANEKLFF	TGCGCCAGCAGCTTGTCCGGGACAGCTAATGAAAAACTGTTTTTT
TRBJ2-5	TRBV6-5	13	TRBD1	-	CASRPTGVETQYF	TGTGCCAGCAGACCCACAGGGGTCGAGACCCAGTACTTC
TRBJ2-7	TRBV30	15	-	-	CAWRSRDKITYEQYF	TGTGCCTGGAGGAGCCGGGACAAAATAACCTACGAGCAGTACTTC
TRBJ2-2	TRBV15	15	-	-	CATSRVSVGSGELFF	TGTGCCACCAGCAGAGTCTCAGTGGGGAGCGGGGAGCTGTTTTTT
TRBJ2-2	TRBV6-5	14	-	-	CASSRGGDTGELFF	TGTGCCAGCAGTAGGGGAGGTGACACCGGGGAGCTGTTTTTT
TRBJ1-1	TRBV18	15	TRBD1	-	CASSPTTGRGTEAFF	TGTGCCAGCTCACCCACGACAGGGAGAGGCACTGAAGCTTTCTTT
TRBJ2-7	TRBV4-1	15	TRBD2	-	CASSPTSGELYEQYF	TGCGCCAGCAGCCCCACTAGCGGGGAGCTCTACGAGCAGTACTTC
TRBJ2-7	TRBV7-9	17	TRBD2	-	CASSLALISGGADEQYF	TGTGCCAGCAGCTTAGCTCTAATTAGCGGGGGCGCGGACGAGCAGTACTTC
TRBJ1-5	TRBV29-1	17	-	-	CSGSSGTDLHSNQPQHF	TGCAGCGGGTCCAGCGGGACTGACCTTCATAGCAATCAGCCCCAGCATTTT
TRBJ2-3	TRBV5-4	16	TRBD2	-	CASSSLSGGGVDTQYF	TGTGCCAGCAGCTCGTTGAGCGGGGGGGGAGTAGATACGCAGTATTTT
TRBJ1-2	TRBV19	14	-	-	CASSIDTASYGYTF	TGTGCCAGTAGTATAGATACAGCCTCCTATGGCTACACCTTC
TRBJ2-1	TRBV11-2	14	-	once	CASSSQDIYNEQFF	TGTGCCAGCAGCTCCCAGGATATCTACAATGAGCAGTTCTTC
TRBJ1-1	TRBV5-1	14	-	-	CASSLAGPNTEAFF	TGCGCCAGCAGCTTGGCAGGGCCAAACACTGAAGCTTTCTTT
TRBJ2-1	TRBV11-2	13	TRBD1	-	CASSQDRYNEQFF	TGTGCCAGCAGCCAGGACAGGTACAATGAGCAGTTCTTC
TRBJ2-7	TRBV5-1	19	TRBD2	-	CASSLGGGRGALRTYEQYF	TGCGCCAGCAGCTTGGGTGGCGGGCGGGGGGCGCTAAGGACCTACGAGCAGTACTTC